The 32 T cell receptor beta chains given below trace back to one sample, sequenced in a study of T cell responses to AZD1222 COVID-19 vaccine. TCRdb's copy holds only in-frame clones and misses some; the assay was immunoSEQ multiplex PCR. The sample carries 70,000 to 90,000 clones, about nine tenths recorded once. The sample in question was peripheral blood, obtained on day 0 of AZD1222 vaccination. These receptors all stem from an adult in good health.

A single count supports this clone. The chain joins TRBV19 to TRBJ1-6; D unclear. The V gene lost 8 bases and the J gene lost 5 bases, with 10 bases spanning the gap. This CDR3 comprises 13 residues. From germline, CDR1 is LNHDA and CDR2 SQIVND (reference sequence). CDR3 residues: CASLGPNNSPLHF. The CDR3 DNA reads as TGTGCCAGTCTTGGACCGAATAATTCACCCCTCCACTTT.

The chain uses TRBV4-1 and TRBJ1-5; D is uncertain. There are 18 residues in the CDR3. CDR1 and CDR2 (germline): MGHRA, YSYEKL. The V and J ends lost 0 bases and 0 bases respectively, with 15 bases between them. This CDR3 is CASSQEATRAYSNQPQHF. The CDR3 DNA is TGCGCCAGCAGCCAAGAAGCCACACGAGCCTATAGCAATCAGCCCCAGCATTTT.

CDR3 DNA: TGCAGCGCCTCGGACGGGAACACCGGGGAGCTGTTTTTT. Its translation: CSASDGNTGELFF. The V and J genes are TRBV29-1 and TRBJ2-2; D not resolved. V shed 7 bases and J shed 1 base, with 10 bases lying between them. This CDR3 is 13 amino acids long. In germline, CDR1 is SQVTM, CDR2 ANQGSEA.

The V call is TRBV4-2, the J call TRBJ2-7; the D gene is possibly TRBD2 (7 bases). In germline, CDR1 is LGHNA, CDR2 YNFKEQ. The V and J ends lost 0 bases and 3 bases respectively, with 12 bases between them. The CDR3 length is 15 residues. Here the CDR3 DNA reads TGTGCCAGCAGCCAAGAGGGGGGGCGGCACTACGAGCAGTACTTC. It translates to CASSQEGGRHYEQYF.

This CDR3 is CATSRAGDSTGELFF. CDR3 nucleotides: TGTGCCACCAGCAGAGCAGGGGATAGCACCGGGGAGCTGTTTTTT. This chain uses TRBV15 with TRBJ2-2; maybe TRBD1 (6 bases). The CDR3 has 15 amino acids. CDR1 and CDR2 from the germline V gene are LNHNV and YYDKDF (reference sequence). Trimming took off 1 base at V and 4 bases at J, with 10 bases between the two ends.

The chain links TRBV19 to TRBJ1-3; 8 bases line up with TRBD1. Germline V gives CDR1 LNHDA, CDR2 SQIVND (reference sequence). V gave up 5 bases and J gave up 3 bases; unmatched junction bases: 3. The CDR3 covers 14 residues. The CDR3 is CASSSGQVGNTIYF. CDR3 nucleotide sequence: TGTGCCAGTAGTTCGGGACAGGTTGGAAACACCATATATTTT.

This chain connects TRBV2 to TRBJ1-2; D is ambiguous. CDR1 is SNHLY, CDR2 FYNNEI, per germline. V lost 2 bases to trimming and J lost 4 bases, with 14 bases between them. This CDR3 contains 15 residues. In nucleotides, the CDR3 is TGTGCCAGCAGTGAAAACAGTGCATCACTCTATGGCTACACCTTC. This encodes CASSENSASLYGYTF.

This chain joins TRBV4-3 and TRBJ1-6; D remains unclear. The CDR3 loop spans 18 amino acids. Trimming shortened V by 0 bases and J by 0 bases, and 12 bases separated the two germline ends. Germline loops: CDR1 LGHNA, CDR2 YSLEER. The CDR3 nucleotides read TGCGCCAGCAGCCAAGAAGACCCTAGGAGCTCCTATAATTCACCCCTCCACTTT. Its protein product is CASSQEDPRSSYNSPLHF.

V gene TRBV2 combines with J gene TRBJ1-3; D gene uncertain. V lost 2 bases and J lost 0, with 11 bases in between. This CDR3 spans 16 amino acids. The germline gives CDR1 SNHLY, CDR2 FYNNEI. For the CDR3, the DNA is TGTGCCAGCAGTGAAACCGAACTCAGCTCTGGAAACACCATATATTTT. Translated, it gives CASSETELSSGNTIYF.

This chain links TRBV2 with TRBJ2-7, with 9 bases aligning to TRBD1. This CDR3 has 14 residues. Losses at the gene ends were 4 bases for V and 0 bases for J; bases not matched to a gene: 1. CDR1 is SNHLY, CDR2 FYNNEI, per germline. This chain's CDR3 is CASSAGQGSYEQYF. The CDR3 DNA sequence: TGTGCCAGCAGTGCGGGACAGGGCTCCTACGAGCAGTACTTC.

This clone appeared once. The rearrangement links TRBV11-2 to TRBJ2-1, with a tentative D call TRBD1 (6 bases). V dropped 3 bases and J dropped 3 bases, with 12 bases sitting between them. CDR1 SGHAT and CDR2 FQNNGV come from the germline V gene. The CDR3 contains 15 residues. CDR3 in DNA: TGTGCCAGCAGCTTTTCAGTAGGGGGCTACAATGAGCAGTTCTTC. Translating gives CASSFSVGGYNEQFF.

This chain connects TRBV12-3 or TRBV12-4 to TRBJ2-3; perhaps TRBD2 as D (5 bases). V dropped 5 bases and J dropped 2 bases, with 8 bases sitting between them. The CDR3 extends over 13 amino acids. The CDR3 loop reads CASSLDYTDTQYF. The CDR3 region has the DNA TGTGCCAGCAGTCTCGACTACACAGATACGCAGTATTTT.

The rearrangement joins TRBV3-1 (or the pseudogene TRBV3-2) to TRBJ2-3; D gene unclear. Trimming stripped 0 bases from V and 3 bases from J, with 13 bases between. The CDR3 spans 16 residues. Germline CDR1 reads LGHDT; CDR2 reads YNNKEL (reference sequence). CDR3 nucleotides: TGTGCCAGCAGCCAAGATTTAAATGGGTGGACAGATACGCAGTATTTT. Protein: CASSQDLNGWTDTQYF.

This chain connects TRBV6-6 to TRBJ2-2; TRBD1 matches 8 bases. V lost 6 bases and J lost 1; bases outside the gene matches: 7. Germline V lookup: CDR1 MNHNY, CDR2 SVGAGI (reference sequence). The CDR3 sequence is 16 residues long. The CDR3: CASSNPGTGNTGELFF. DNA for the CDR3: TGTGCCAGCAGCAACCCCGGGACAGGGAACACCGGGGAGCTGTTTTTT.

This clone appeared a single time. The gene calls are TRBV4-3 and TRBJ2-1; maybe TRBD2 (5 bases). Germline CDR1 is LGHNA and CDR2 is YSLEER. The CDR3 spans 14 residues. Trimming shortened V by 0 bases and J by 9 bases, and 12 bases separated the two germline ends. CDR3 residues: CASSQDELEGEQFF. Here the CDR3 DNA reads TGCGCCAGCAGCCAAGATGAACTAGAAGGTGAGCAGTTCTTC.

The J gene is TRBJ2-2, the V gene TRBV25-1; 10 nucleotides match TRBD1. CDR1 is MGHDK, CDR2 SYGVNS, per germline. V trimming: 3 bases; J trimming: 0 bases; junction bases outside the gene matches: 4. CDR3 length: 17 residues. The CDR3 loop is CASSETGGWSNTGELFF. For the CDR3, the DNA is TGTGCCAGCAGTGAGACAGGGGGCTGGTCGAACACCGGGGAGCTGTTTTTT.

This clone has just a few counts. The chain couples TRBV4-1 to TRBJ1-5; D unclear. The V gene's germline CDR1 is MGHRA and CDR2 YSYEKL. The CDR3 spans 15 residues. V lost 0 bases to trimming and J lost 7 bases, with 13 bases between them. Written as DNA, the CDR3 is TGCGCCAGCAGCCAAGATGGAGCTCGTATGCAGCCCCAGCATTTT. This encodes CASSQDGARMQPQHF.

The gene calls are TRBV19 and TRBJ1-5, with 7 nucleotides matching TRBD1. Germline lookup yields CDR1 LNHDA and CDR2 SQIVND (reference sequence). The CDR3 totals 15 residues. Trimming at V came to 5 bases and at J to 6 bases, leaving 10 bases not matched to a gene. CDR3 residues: CASSLVDRESQPQHF. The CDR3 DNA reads TGTGCCAGTAGTTTGGTCGACAGGGAGAGTCAGCCCCAGCATTTT.

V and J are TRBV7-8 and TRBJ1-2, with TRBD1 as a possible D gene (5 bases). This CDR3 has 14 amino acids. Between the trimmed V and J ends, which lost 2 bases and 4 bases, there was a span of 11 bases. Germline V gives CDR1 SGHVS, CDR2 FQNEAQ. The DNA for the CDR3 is TGTGCCAGCAGCTTACAGGGCAGATCCTATGGCTACACCTTC. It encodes CASSLQGRSYGYTF.

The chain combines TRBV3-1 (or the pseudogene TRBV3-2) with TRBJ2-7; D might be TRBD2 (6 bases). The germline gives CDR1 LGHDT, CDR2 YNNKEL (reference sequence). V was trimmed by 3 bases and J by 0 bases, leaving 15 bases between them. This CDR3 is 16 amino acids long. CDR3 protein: CASSHTGTGDSYEQYF. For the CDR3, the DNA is TGTGCCAGCAGCCACACCGGGACTGGAGACTCCTACGAGCAGTACTTC.

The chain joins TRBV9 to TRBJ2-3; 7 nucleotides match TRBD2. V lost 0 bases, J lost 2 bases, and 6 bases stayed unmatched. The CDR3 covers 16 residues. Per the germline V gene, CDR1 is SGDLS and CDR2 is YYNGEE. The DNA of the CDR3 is TGTGCCAGCAGCGTAGCAGCGGGGAGATCCACAGATACGCAGTATTTT. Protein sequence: CASSVAAGRSTDTQYF.

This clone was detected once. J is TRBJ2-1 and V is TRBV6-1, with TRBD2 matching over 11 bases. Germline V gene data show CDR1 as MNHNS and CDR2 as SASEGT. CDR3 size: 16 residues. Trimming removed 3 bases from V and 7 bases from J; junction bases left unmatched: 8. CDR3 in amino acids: CASSDLLAGVGNEQFF. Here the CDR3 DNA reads TGTGCCAGCAGTGACTTACTAGCGGGAGTCGGGAATGAGCAGTTCTTC.

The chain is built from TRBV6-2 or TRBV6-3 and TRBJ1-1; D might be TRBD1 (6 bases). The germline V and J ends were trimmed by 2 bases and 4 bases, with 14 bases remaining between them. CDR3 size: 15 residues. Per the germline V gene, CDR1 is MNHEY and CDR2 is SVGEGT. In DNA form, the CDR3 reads TGTGCCAGCAGTTACGGCGGCAGGGGTCGCACTGAAGCTTTCTTT. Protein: CASSYGGRGRTEAFF.

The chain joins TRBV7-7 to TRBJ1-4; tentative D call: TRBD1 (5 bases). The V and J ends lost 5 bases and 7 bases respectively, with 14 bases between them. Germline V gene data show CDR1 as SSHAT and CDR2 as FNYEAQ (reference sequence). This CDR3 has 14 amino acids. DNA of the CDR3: TGTGCCAGCAGCCCCCTGGGTGGGGGTGAAAAACTGTTTTTT. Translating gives CASSPLGGGEKLFF.

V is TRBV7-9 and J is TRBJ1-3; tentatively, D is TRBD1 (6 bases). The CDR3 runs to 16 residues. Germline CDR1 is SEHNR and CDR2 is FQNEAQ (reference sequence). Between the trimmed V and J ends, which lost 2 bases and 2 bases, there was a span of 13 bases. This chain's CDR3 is CASSLQQGGAGNTIYF. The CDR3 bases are TGTGCCAGCAGCTTACAACAGGGAGGCGCTGGAAACACCATATATTTT.

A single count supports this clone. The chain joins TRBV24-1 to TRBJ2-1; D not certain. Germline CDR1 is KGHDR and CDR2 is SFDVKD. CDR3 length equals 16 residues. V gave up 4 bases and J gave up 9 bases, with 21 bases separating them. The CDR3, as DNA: TGTGCCACCAGTGACCGTTCGGCAGTGGGCGGCGGTGAGCAGTTCTTC. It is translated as CATSDRSAVGGGEQFF.

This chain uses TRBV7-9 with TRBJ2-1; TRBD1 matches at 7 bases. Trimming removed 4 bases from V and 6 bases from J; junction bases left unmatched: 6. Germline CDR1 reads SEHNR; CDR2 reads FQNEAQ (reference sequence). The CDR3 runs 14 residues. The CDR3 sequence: CASSSWTGGNEQFF. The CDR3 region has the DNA TGTGCCAGCAGCTCGTGGACAGGAGGCAATGAGCAGTTCTTC.

In DNA, the CDR3 is TGTGCCAGCAGCGTAGGAGCGGGGGGGCCTGCAGATACGCAGTATTTT. It is translated as CASSVGAGGPADTQYF. The chain couples TRBV9 to TRBJ2-3, with 10 bases matching TRBD2. Germline CDR1 is SGDLS and CDR2 is YYNGEE. This CDR3 is 16 amino acids long. V dropped 0 bases and J dropped 4; count of bases not matched to a gene: 5.

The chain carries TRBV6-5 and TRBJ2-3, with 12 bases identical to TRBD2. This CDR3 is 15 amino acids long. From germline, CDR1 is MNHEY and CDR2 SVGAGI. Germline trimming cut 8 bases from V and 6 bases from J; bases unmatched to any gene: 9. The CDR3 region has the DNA TGTGCCAGCCGCAGCGGACTAGCGGGACCGGATACGCAGTATTTT. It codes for CASRSGLAGPDTQYF.

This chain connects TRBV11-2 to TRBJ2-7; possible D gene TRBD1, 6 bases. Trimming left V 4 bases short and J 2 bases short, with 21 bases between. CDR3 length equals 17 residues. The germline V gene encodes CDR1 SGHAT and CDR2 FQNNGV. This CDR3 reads CASSWGSGVPGAYEQYF. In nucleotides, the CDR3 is TGTGCCAGCAGCTGGGGCTCAGGGGTGCCCGGGGCCTACGAGCAGTACTTC.

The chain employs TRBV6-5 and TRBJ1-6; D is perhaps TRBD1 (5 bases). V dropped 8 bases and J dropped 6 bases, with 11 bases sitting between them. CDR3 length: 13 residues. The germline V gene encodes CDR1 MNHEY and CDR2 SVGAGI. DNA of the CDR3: TGTGCCAGCCTCACAGGTTTTAATTCACCCCTCCACTTT. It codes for CASLTGFNSPLHF.

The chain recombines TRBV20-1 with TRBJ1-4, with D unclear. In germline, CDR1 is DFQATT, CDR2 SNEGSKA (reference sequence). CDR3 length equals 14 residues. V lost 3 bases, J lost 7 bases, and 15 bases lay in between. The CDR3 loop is CSASGGGHGEKLFF. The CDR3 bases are TGCAGTGCTAGTGGCGGAGGCCATGGTGAAAAACTGTTTTTT.